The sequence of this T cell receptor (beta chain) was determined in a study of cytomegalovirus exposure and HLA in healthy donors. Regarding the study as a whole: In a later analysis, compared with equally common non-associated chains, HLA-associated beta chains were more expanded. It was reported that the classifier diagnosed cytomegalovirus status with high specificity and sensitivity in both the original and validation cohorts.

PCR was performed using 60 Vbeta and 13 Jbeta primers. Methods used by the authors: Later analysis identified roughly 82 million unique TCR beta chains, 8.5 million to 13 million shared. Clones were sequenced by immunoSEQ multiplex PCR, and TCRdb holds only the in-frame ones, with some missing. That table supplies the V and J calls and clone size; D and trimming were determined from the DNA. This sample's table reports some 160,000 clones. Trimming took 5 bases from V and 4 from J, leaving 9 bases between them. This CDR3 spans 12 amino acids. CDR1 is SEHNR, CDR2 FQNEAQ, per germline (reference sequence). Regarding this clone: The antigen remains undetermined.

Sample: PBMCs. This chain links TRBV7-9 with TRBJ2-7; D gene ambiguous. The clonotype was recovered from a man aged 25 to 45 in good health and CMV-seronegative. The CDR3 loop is CASSPNRYEQYF. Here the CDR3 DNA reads TGTGCCAGCAGCCCTAACAGATACGAGCAGTACTTC.